These T cell receptor beta chains were read from a single sample in a study of fetal regulatory T cell absence and autoimmunity. The protocol was immunoSEQ multiplex PCR, while the TCRdb copy is restricted to in-frame clones and leaves out a portion. The table includes some 50,000 clones, roughly 80% detected once. Sequencing input: cord blood. These receptors all stem from a newborn boy with IPEX syndrome. CDR3s include the opening cysteine and the closing phenylalanine or tryptophan. A D gene is named only where the DNA matches it firmly. The size field is filled for only some rows; it gives once, few, many or a size class.

V	D	size	J	DNA	CDR3
TRBV7-9	TRBD2	once	TRBJ2-5	TGTGCCAGCAGCCTTAGCGGGGGGGCGCGGGAGACCCAGTACTTC	CASSLSGGARETQYF
TRBV11-3	.	.	TRBJ2-7	TGTGCCAGCAGCTTACGGCTGGGCTACGAGCAGTACTTC	CASSLRLGYEQYF
TRBV6-5	.	.	TRBJ1-1	TGTGCCAGCAGTTACGGGGCCGTGAAGCTAACGGGTCTAGCTTTCTTT	CASSYGAVKLTGLAFF
TRBV5-1	TRBD2	.	TRBJ2-7	TGCGCCAGCAGCTTGGTTGCGCGGGGGAGGCCCTCCTACGAGCAGTACTTC	CASSLVARGRPSYEQYF
TRBV6-5	.	.	TRBJ1-1	TGTGCCAGCAGTTACTACGGGGGTGAAGAGACTGAAGCTTTCTTT	CASSYYGGEETEAFF
TRBV5-1	.	.	TRBJ2-5	TGCGCCAGCAGCTTGGCCGCAGGTCAACAAGAGACCCAGTACTTC	CASSLAAGQQETQYF
TRBV4-1	.	.	TRBJ2-7	TGCGCCAGCAGCACGCTTGGCGGGATCAACGAGCAGTACTTC	CASSTLGGINEQYF
TRBV6-1	.	.	TRBJ1-2	TGTGCCAGCAGTGAAGCGCTACGGGGGGGACTTAACTATGGCTACACCTTC	CASSEALRGGLNYGYTF
TRBV6-5	.	.	TRBJ2-2	TGTGCCAGCAGAGCCCTGACAGGAACCGGGGAGCTGTTTTTT	CASRALTGTGELFF
TRBV6-5	.	.	TRBJ2-7	TGTGCCAGCAGTGACCGGGACGGATCCTACGAGCAGTACTTC	CASSDRDGSYEQYF
TRBV30	TRBD1	few	TRBJ2-7	TGTGCCTGGAGTCCTGGACAGGGAGCCTACGAGCAGTACTTC	CAWSPGQGAYEQYF
TRBV5-5	.	.	TRBJ2-1	TGTGCCAGCAGCTTGGGGGGACACGCCTCAGTCGAGCAGTTCTTC	CASSLGGHASVEQFF
TRBV7-9	TRBD1	.	TRBJ2-7	TGTGCCAGCAGCCAAGACAGGGCCTCTTCCTACGAGCAGTACTTC	CASSQDRASSYEQYF
TRBV5-6	TRBD1	few	TRBJ2-7	TGTGCCAGCAGCCGGGACAGGGGGTTTTACGAGCAGTACTTC	CASSRDRGFYEQYF
TRBV11-2	.	.	TRBJ2-6	TGTGCCAGCAGGCACTTTAAGGCTTCTGGGGCCAACGTCCTGACTTTC	CASRHFKASGANVLTF
TRBV7-9	TRBD1	once	TRBJ1-2	TGTGCCAGCAGCTTAGGGACAGGGGGTGGCTACACCTTC	CASSLGTGGGYTF
TRBV19	.	.	TRBJ2-5	TGTGCCAGTAGTAGCCAGGGTGTTGGGACCCAGTACTTC	CASSSQGVGTQYF
TRBV19	TRBD1	.	TRBJ1-2	TGTGCCAGTAGTATAGCCCCGGGACAGGGTATTGGTGGCTACACCTTC	CASSIAPGQGIGGYTF
TRBV2	TRBD1	.	TRBJ2-2	TGTGCCAGCAGTTACAGGGGAGAGGCCGGGGAGCTGTTTTTT	CASSYRGEAGELFF
TRBV30	TRBD1	once	TRBJ1-4	TGTGCCTACAACTATAAACAGGGGGGTGGTGAAAAACTGTTTTTT	CAYNYKQGGGEKLFF
TRBV5-5	.	.	TRBJ1-5	TGTGCCAGCAGCTTGGGCGCTTATAGCAATCAGCCCCAGCATTTT	CASSLGAYSNQPQHF
TRBV9	TRBD2	.	TRBJ2-3	TGTGCCAGCAGTTCTAGCGGGGGGGCGGCTTACACAGATACGCAGTATTTT	CASSSSGGAAYTDTQYF
TRBV19	.	.	TRBJ1-5	TGTGCCAGTAGTCCAACGACAGGAACGAGCCCACCGGAGGATCAGCCCCAGCATTTT	CASSPTTGTSPPEDQPQHF
TRBV9	TRBD2	.	TRBJ2-3	TGTGCCAGCAGCGTAGGGGCGGGGGTAGATACGCAGTATTTT	CASSVGAGVDTQYF
TRBV5-1	TRBD1	.	TRBJ2-3	TGCGCCAGCAGCAAGGGGGTGGGACAGAGAGGACATACGCAGTATTTT	CASSKGVGQRGHTQYF
TRBV12-5	.	.	TRBJ1-1	TGTGCTAGTGGTTTAGATTTGGGGGCCCTGGAAGCTTTCTTT	CASGLDLGALEAFF
TRBV6-6	.	once	TRBJ1-6	TGTGCCAGCAGTAGACACCACTATAATTCACCCCTCCACTTT	CASSRHHYNSPLHF
TRBV7-9	.	.	TRBJ1-2	TGTGCCAGCAGCTTAGGGCTAAACTATGGCTACACCTTC	CASSLGLNYGYTF
TRBV11-2	TRBD2	.	TRBJ2-7	TGTGCCAGCAGCTGGACTAGCGGGAGTTACGAGCAGTACTTC	CASSWTSGSYEQYF
TRBV23-1	TRBD1	.	TRBJ1-2	TGCGCCAGCAGTCCACGACAGGGACCTAACTATGGCTACACCTTC	CASSPRQGPNYGYTF
TRBV6-6	TRBD1	.	TRBJ1-5	TGTGCCAGCAGTACCGGGACAGGGGGTTATCAGCCCCAGCATTTT	CASSTGTGGYQPQHF
TRBV9	.	.	TRBJ2-5	TGTGCCAGCAGCGTAGCCGGGGGCCAAGAGACCCAGTACTTC	CASSVAGGQETQYF
TRBV18	TRBD2	few	TRBJ2-3	TGTGCCAGCTCCCCAAGGACTAGCGAGCCAGATACGCAGTATTTT	CASSPRTSEPDTQYF
TRBV4-3	TRBD1	.	TRBJ1-1	TGCGCCAGCAGCCAAGACGGACAGGGGGTAAACACTGAAGCTTTCTTT	CASSQDGQGVNTEAFF
TRBV11-2	TRBD2	once	TRBJ2-2	TGTGCCAGCAGCGCCAGACTAGCGGGAATGAACACCGGGGAGCTGTTTTTT	CASSARLAGMNTGELFF
TRBV7-2	.	.	TRBJ2-1	TGTGCCAGCATCGCCGGACTAGGGGGGAATGAGCAGTTCTTC	CASIAGLGGNEQFF
TRBV7-9	.	.	TRBJ2-3	TGTGCCAGCAGCCTACCAGGGGGGAGCACAGATACGCAGTATTTT	CASSLPGGSTDTQYF
TRBV27	.	few	TRBJ2-7	TGTGCCAGCAGTTTGTCCAGAACCTACGAGCAGTACTTC	CASSLSRTYEQYF
TRBV5-1	TRBD2	.	TRBJ2-1	TGCGCCAGCAGCTTGGAGGGTTTACTAGCGGGGGGACCCTACAATGAGCAGTTCTTC	CASSLEGLLAGGPYNEQFF
TRBV5-5	.	.	TRBJ1-1	TGTGCCAGCAGCGCGTTATCGAACACTGAAGCTTTCTTT	CASSALSNTEAFF
TRBV7-8	.	.	TRBJ1-5	TGTGCCAGCAGCTTAGTTTCTCAGCCCCAGCATTTT	CASSLVSQPQHF
TRBV4-3	.	.	TRBJ1-1	TGCGCCAGCAGCCAGGGTATTCTAATGAACACTGAAGCTTTCTTT	CASSQGILMNTEAFF
TRBV2	.	.	TRBJ2-7	TGTGCCAGCAGCTATGACCTGGGTGAGCAGTACTTC	CASSYDLGEQYF
TRBV18	.	few	TRBJ1-5	TGTGCCAGCTCGCATAGCAATCAGCCCCAGCATTTT	CASSHSNQPQHF
TRBV7-8	TRBD1	.	TRBJ1-1	TGTGCCAGCAGCCCCAGGGGGGGCATGAACACTGAAGCTTTCTTT	CASSPRGGMNTEAFF
TRBV9	TRBD2	once	TRBJ2-5	TGTGCCAGCAGCGTTAGGGGACTAGCGGGAGAGACCCAGTACTTC	CASSVRGLAGETQYF
TRBV4-2	.	.	TRBJ2-7	TGTGCCAGCAGCCAAGAACTACCTTCTCCCCCCTACGAGCAGTACTTC	CASSQELPSPPYEQYF
TRBV7-9	TRBD2	.	TRBJ2-1	TGTGCCAGCAGCTTACTGACTAGCGTCTCCTACAATGAGCAGTTCTTC	CASSLLTSVSYNEQFF
TRBV6-5	.	.	TRBJ2-7	TGTGCCAGCAGTTTTCCCTACGAGCAGTACTTC	CASSFPYEQYF
TRBV6-5	TRBD1	.	TRBJ2-2	TGTGCCAGCAGCCTCGGACAGGGAGGCACCGGGGAGCTGTTTTTT	CASSLGQGGTGELFF
TRBV4-1	TRBD2	.	TRBJ2-1	TGCGCCAGCAGCGCGCGACTAGCGGGCAATGAGCAGTTCTTC	CASSARLAGNEQFF
TRBV19	TRBD1	.	TRBJ2-5	TGTGCCAGTAGTATAGGGACAGGGCAAGAGACCCAGTACTTC	CASSIGTGQETQYF
TRBV30	.	few	TRBJ2-7	TGTGCCTGGACCGGATCGCCGTCCCCCTACGAGCAGTACTTC	CAWTGSPSPYEQYF